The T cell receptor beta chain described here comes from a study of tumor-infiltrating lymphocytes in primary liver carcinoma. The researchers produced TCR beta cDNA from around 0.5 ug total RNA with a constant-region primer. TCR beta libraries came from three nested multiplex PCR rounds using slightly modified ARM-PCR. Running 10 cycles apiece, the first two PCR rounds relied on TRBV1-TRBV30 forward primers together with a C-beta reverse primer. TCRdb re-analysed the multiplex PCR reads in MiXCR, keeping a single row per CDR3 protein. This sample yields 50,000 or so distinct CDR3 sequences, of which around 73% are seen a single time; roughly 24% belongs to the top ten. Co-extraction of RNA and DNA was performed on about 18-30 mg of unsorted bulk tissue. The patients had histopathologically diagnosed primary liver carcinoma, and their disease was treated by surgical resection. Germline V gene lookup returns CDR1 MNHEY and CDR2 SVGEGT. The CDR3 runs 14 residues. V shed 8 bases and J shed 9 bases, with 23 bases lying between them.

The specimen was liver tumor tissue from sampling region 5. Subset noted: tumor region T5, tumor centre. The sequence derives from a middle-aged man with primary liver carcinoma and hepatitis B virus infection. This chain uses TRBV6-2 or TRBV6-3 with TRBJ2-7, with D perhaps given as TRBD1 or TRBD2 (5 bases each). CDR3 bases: TGTGCCAGCGCCCCACGCGGACTCAGGGTCGGGCAGTACTTC. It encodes CASAPRGLRVGQYF.